The 10 T cell receptor beta chains below all came from one sample that was sequenced in a study of cytomegalovirus exposure and HLA in healthy donors. Primers: 60 Vbeta forward and 13 Jbeta reverse. TCRdb's table, derived via immunoSEQ multiplex PCR, lists solely in-frame clones and lacks some. The sample has roughly 200,000 clones; around three quarters are singletons. Material for sequencing was PBMCs. The source of these receptors is a man aged 25 to 45 in good health and CMV-seronegative.

J is TRBJ1-1 and V is TRBV19, with a possible D match to TRBD1 (5 bases). The V and J ends lost 2 bases and 3 bases respectively, with 16 bases between them. This CDR3 has 16 amino acids. Germline V gives CDR1 LNHDA, CDR2 SQIVND (reference sequence). Written as DNA, the CDR3 is TGTGCCAGTAGTATAAGCTGGGGAGGGGCGGACACTGAAGCTTTCTTT. Translated, it gives CASSISWGGADTEAFF.

The chain carries TRBV2 and TRBJ2-1, with D hard to call. Germline values: CDR1 SNHLY, CDR2 FYNNEI. Between the trimmed V and J ends, which lost 2 bases and 8 bases, there was a span of 7 bases. The CDR3 runs 12 residues. CDR3 region: CASSELVYEQFF. CDR3 DNA sequence: TGTGCCAGCAGTGAACTTGTCTATGAGCAGTTCTTC.

The V gene is TRBV2, the J gene TRBJ2-2, with TRBD2 as a possible D gene (5 bases). The germline V and J ends were trimmed by 4 bases and 7 bases, with 7 bases remaining between them. There are 12 residues in the CDR3. Germline CDR1 SNHLY, CDR2 FYNNEI. DNA for the CDR3: TGTGCCAGCAGTGGAGGGATCGGGGAGCTGTTTTTT. Residues: CASSGGIGELFF. The variable domain in full, with the rest retrieved from reference TRBV2 and TRBJ2-2, is EPEVTQTPSHQVTQMGQEVILRCVPISNHLYFYWYRQILGQKVEFLVSFYNNEISEKSEIFDDQFSVERPDGSNFTLKIRSTKLEDSAMYFCASSGGIGELFFGEGSRLTVL.

The chain joins TRBV28 to TRBJ1-1, with D unresolved. The CDR3 length is 13 residues. CDR1 is MDHEN and CDR2 is SYDVKM in the germline V gene. Trimming pared 3 bases from V and 5 bases from J, leaving 10 bases between. CDR3 DNA: TGTGCCAGCAGTTTCGAGGTTTGGACTGAAGCTTTCTTT. Translating it yields CASSFEVWTEAFF.

This chain joins TRBV5-1 and TRBJ2-3, with D hard to call. Germline-derived CDR1 and CDR2 are SGHRS and YFSETQ. This CDR3 has 16 residues. V was cut by 0 bases and J by 1 base, with 12 bases left in between. CDR3: CASSLDSRKGTDTQYF. CDR3 nucleotides: TGCGCCAGCAGCTTGGATTCGCGGAAGGGCACAGATACGCAGTATTTT.

The J gene is TRBJ1-2, the V gene TRBV7-2, with D perhaps matching TRBD1 (5 bases). The ends were cut back, 2 bases at V and 6 bases at J, with 10 bases in the middle. The CDR3 totals 13 residues. The germline CDR1 and CDR2 sequences are SGHTA and FQGNSA. CDR3 sequence: CASSLSGIDGYTF. The CDR3 DNA reads TGTGCCAGCAGCTTATCAGGGATCGATGGCTACACCTTC.

The chain joins TRBV30 to TRBJ2-7; 7 nucleotides match TRBD1. The CDR3 loop spans 12 amino acids. Trimming cost V 3 bases and J 6 bases; bases outside gene matches: 5. Germline V lookup: CDR1 GTSNPN, CDR2 SVGIG (reference sequence). CDR3 amino acids: CAWSQTGTEQYF. The CDR3 nucleotides read TGTGCCTGGAGCCAGACAGGGACCGAGCAGTACTTC.

V gene TRBV28 combines with J gene TRBJ1-1, with TRBD1 matching over 9 bases. Unmatched junction bases numbered 3, after V lost 6 bases and J lost 1 base. The CDR3 sequence is 14 residues long. Germline CDR1 MDHEN, CDR2 SYDVKM. Here the CDR3 DNA reads TGTGCCAGCAGCCTGGACAGGGGGAACACTGAAGCTTTCTTT. It encodes CASSLDRGNTEAFF.

The chain recombines TRBV5-5 with TRBJ2-2, with a weak D call TRBD2 (6 bases). From germline, CDR1 is SGHKS and CDR2 YYEKEE (reference sequence). Deletions cut 6 bases from V and 6 bases from J, with 15 bases between. CDR3 length: 14 amino acids. The CDR3 sequence is CASNWGVGAGELFF. DNA of the CDR3: TGTGCCAGCAACTGGGGGGTAGGGGCCGGGGAGCTGTTTTTT.

The genes are TRBV19 and TRBJ1-5, with a possible D match to TRBD1 (5 bases). V was cut by 4 bases and J by 3 bases, with 13 bases left in between. Germline V CDR1 and CDR2: LNHDA, SQIVND (reference sequence). The length of the CDR3 is 15 residues. The CDR3 DNA is TGTGCCAGTAGTAGGGGCCGGCAGGACAATCAGCCCCAGCATTTT. This translates into CASSRGRQDNQPQHF.